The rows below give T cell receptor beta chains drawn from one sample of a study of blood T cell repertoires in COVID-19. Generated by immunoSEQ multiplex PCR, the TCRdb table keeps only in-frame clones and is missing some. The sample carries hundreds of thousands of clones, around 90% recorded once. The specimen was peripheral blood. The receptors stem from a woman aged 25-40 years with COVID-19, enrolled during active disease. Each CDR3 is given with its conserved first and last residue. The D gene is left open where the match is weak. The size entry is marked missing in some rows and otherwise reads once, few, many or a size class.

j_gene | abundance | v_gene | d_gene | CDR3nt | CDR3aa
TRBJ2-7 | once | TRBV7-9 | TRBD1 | TGTGCCAGCAGCTTAGTGAGCTACGTGACAGGGCCCAACGAGCAGTACTTC | CASSLVSYVTGPNEQYF
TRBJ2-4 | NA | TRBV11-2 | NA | TGTGCCAGCAGCTTAGACTTTGCGTGGGAGGATTTGGCCAAAAACATTCAGTACTTC | CASSLDFAWEDLAKNIQYF
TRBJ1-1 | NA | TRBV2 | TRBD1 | TGTGCCAGCAGTCCCTGGACAGGGCCGAACACTGAAGCTTTCTTT | CASSPWTGPNTEAFF
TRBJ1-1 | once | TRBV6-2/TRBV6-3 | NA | TGTGCCAGCAGTTATTCTCGGGGACTCGGACCTGAAGCTTTCTTT | CASSYSRGLGPEAFF
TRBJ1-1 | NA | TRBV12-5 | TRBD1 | TGTGCTAGTGGTTTAGGGACAGGGATGAACACTGAAGCTTTCTTT | CASGLGTGMNTEAFF
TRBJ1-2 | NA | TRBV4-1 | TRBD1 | TGCGCCAGCAGCCAAGATTGGGGACAGACCTATGGCTACACCTTC | CASSQDWGQTYGYTF
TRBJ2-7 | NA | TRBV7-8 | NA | TGTGCCAGCAGCTTGGAGAGGACTTACGAGCAGTACTTC | CASSLERTYEQYF
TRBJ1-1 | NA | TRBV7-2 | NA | TGTGCCAGCAGCCCAGGCTGGAACACTGAAGCTTTCTTT | CASSPGWNTEAFF
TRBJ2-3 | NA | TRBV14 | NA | TGTGCCAGCAGCCAACGACCAGAGGAACCTAGCACAGATACGCAGTATTTT | CASSQRPEEPSTDTQYF
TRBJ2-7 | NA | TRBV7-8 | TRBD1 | TGTGCCAGCAGCTTAGACAGGGGGAGCTCCTACGAGCAGTACTTC | CASSLDRGSSYEQYF
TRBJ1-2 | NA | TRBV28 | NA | TGTGCCAGCAGACCACACAACCAGGGAGGAAACTATGGCTACACCTTC | CASRPHNQGGNYGYTF
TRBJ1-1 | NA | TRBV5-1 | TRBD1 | TGCGCCAGCAGCTTGTACAGGGGAAACACTGAAGCTTTCTTT | CASSLYRGNTEAFF
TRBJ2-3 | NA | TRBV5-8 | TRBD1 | TGTGCCAGCAGCCCCACGCCCTACGACAGGGAAAGCACAGATACGCAGTATTTT | CASSPTPYDRESTDTQYF
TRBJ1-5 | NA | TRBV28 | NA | TGTGCCAGCAGTAACGGGAGAGGTTTACAGCCCCAGCATTTT | CASSNGRGLQPQHF
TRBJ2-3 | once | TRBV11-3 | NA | TGTGCCAGCAGTACCGGGGGGCGTAACACAGATACGCAGTATTTT | CASSTGGRNTDTQYF
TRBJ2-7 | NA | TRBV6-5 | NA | TGTGCCAGCAGTTACGCAGGCCCCCCTTCCTACGAGCAGTACTTC | CASSYAGPPSYEQYF
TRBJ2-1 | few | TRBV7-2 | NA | TGTGCCAGCAGCTCATATCCGAGAGGCTCCTACAATGAGCAGTTCTTC | CASSSYPRGSYNEQFF
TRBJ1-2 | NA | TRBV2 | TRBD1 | TGTGCCGGGTCCTCCGGACAGGGTTATTATGGCTACACCTTC | CAGSSGQGYYGYTF
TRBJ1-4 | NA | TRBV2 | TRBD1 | TGTGCCAGCAGGGGACAGGGGGCAACTAATGAAAAACTGTTTTTT | CASRGQGATNEKLFF
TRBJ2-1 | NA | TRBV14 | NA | TGTGCCAGCAGCCAAGACCGGGGGGAGCAGTTCTTC | CASSQDRGEQFF
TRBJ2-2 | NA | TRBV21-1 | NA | TGTGCCAGCAGCCATTCGCGGGGCACCGGGGAGCTGTTTTTT | CASSHSRGTGELFF
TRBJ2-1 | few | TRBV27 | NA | TGTGCCACCGCGCAGGGGAATGAGCAGTTCTTC | CATAQGNEQFF
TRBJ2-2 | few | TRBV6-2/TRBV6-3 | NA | TGTGCCAGCAGTTATCCCAGACAGTCCGTGTGGGAGCTGTTTTTT | CASSYPRQSVWELFF
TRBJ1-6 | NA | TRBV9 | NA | TGTGCCAGCAGCGTAGACGAATTCAGCTCCTATAATTCACCCCTCCACTTT | CASSVDEFSSYNSPLHF
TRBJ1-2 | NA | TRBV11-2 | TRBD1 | TGTGCCAGCAGCTCACACTCAGGACAGGGGTACTATGGCTACACCTTC | CASSSHSGQGYYGYTF
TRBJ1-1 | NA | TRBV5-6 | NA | TGTGCCAGCAGCTCTGGGACATTCATCACTGAAGCTTTCTTT | CASSSGTFITEAFF
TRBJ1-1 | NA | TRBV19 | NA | TGTGCCAGTAGTATGAGACAGGAGAACACTGAAGCTTTCTTT | CASSMRQENTEAFF
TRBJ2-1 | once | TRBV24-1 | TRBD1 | TGTGCCACCAGAGACAGGGGGTTATACAATGAGCAGTTCTTC | CATRDRGLYNEQFF
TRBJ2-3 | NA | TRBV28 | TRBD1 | TGTGCCAGCAGGGCCGGGACAGGACGGACAGATACGCAGTATTTT | CASRAGTGRTDTQYF
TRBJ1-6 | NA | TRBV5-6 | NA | TGTGCCAGCAGCTGGGATGGGGGCGTTGGCTCTTCACCCCTCCACTTT | CASSWDGGVGSSPLHF
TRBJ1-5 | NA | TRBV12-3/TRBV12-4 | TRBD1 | TGTGCCAGCAGGGGGACAGGCAATCAGCCCCAGCATTTT | CASRGTGNQPQHF
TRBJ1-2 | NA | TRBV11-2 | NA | TGTGCCAGCATAAGGGGGAGTGAACCCTTCAGTGGCTATGGCTACACCTTC | CASIRGSEPFSGYGYTF
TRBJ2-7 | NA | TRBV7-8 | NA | TGTGCCAGCAGCTCCGCTGGAGAGGGAAGAAGCTACGAGCAGTACTTC | CASSSAGEGRSYEQYF
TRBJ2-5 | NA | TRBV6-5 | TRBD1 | TGTGCCAGCAGGGGGGACAGGGGGCTCCAAGAGACCCAGTACTTC | CASRGDRGLQETQYF
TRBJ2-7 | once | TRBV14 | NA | TGTGCCAGCAGCCAAGTCGCCAGGGAGGTCGCCGAGCAGTACTTC | CASSQVAREVAEQYF
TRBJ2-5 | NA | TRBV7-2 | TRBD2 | TGTGCCAGCAGCTTAGCCCCCGCGGGAGCGGGGGAGACCCAGTACTTC | CASSLAPAGAGETQYF
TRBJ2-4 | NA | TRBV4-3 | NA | TGCGCCAGCAGCCAAGTGCCGGGGAACATTCAGTACTTC | CASSQVPGNIQYF
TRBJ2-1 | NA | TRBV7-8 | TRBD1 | TGTGCCAGCAGCTACCGGGACAGGGTCATCAATGAGCAGTTCTTC | CASSYRDRVINEQFF
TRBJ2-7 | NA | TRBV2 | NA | TGTGCCAGCAGTTACATCACCGGGTCGCAGTACTTC | CASSYITGSQYF
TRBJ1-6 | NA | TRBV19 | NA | TGTGCCAGTAGTCCGACACCAAATGTTTCACCCCTCCACTTT | CASSPTPNVSPLHF
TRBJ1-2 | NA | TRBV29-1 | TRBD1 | TGCAGCGTTGAGCCGGGACAGGGTGCTTCCTACACCTTC | CSVEPGQGASYTF
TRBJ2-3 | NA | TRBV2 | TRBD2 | TGTGCCAGCAGTGGGCAGGGAGGGTTCGATACGCAGTATTTT | CASSGQGGFDTQYF
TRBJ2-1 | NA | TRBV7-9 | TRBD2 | TGTGCCAGCAGCTTGAAGTCCAGCGGGGCCTACAATGAGCAGTTCTTC | CASSLKSSGAYNEQFF
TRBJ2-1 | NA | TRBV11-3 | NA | TGTGCCAGCAAGGGGTCGAACTCCTACAATGAGCAGTTCTTC | CASKGSNSYNEQFF
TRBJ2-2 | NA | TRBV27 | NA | TGTGCCAGCAGTCCCACTCAGGGTCGGACCGGGGAGCTGTTTTTT | CASSPTQGRTGELFF
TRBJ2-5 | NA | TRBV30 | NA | TGTGCCTGGAGCAAAGGGACTTACCAAGAGACCCAGTACTTC | CAWSKGTYQETQYF
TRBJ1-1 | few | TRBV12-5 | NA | TGTGCTAGTGGCCCCAGGGTCCGGGTGAACACTGAAGCTTTCTTT | CASGPRVRVNTEAFF
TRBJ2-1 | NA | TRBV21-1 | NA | TGTGCCAGCAGCGATACGACAGGGGCCCCCTACAATGAGCAGTTCTTC | CASSDTTGAPYNEQFF
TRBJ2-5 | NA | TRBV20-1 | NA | TGCAGTGCTAGTGCGGGAAGGAATCAAGAGACCCAGTACTTC | CSASAGRNQETQYF
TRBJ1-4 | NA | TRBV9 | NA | TGTGCCAGCAGCGTAGCCGGGAATGAAAAACTGTTTTTT | CASSVAGNEKLFF
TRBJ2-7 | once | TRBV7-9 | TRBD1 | TGTGCCAGCAGCCACCGGGACAGGTCCTACGAGCAGTACTTC | CASSHRDRSYEQYF
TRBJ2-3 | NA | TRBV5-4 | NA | TGTGCCAGCAGCTTGCGGGGACAATACACAGATACGCAGTATTTT | CASSLRGQYTDTQYF
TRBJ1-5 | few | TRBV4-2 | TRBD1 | TGTGCCAGCAGCCCTCGGGTACCGGGACAGGGGGCGATCGGCGGACAGCCCCAGCATTTT | CASSPRVPGQGAIGGQPQHF
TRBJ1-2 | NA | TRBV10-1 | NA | TGCGCCAGCAGTGACAGGGTGGGCTATGGCTACACCTTC | CASSDRVGYGYTF
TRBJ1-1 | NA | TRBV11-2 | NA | TGTGCCAGCAGCTCACAGGGTACGAACACTGAAGCTTTCTTT | CASSSQGTNTEAFF
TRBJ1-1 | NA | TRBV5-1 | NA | TGCGCCAGCAGCTTGGAAGTCAACATGAACACTGAAGCTTTCTTT | CASSLEVNMNTEAFF
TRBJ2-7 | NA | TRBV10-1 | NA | TGCGCCAGCAGTGAGAGCAGTGGCTGGGGGGACGAGCAGTACTTC | CASSESSGWGDEQYF
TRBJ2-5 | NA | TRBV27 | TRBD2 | TGTGCCAGCAGTTTAAGCGGGGGGCGCGAGACCCAGTACTTC | CASSLSGGRETQYF